This TCR beta chain appears in the sequencing data of a study of cytomegalovirus exposure and HLA in healthy donors. General study points: A later analysis reported that several of the most significant clusters appeared to be linked to common viral pathogens, among them Epstein-Barr virus. On later analysis, the bulk of CMV-associated TCR beta chains appeared to be HLA-restricted.

V gave up 1 base and J gave up 6 bases, with 10 bases separating them. The CDR3 sequence is 14 residues long. Looked up from germline, CDR1 is SEHNR and CDR2 is FQNEAQ (reference sequence). As for this clone: Its specificity is not known.

PCR used 60 Vbeta primers and 13 Jbeta primers. The method was immunoSEQ multiplex PCR; TCRdb's version includes in-frame clones alone and lacks a portion of them. The table includes roughly 100,000 clones, about three quarters detected once. The specimen was PBMCs. This TCR derives from a boy younger than 18 in good health and CMV-seronegative. This chain uses TRBV7-9 with TRBJ2-4; the D gene is possibly TRBD2 (5 bases). CDR3 in amino acids: CASSLDKGANIQYF. The CDR3 nucleotides read TGTGCCAGCAGCTTAGACAAGGGAGCAAACATTCAGTACTTC.